The clone carrying this T cell receptor (beta chain) was counted only a few times. TCRdb passed the 5' RACE reads through MiXCR, listing each CDR3 protein once. The table lists about 720,000 distinct CDR3 sequences, 8.5% to 9% of them singletons, with around 0.98% in the top ten. The data were taken from a study of identical twins. Trimming left V 4 bases short and J 9 bases short, with 13 bases between. Germline V gene lookup returns CDR1 DFQATT and CDR2 SNEGSKA (reference sequence). The CDR3 has 13 amino acids. The same sample was also used in a study of yellow fever vaccine responses in identical twins.

Input material: PBMCs. The receptor was derived from a woman under 30 in good health. The chain has TRBV20-1 and TRBJ1-6, with a tentative D call TRBD1 (5 bases). CDR3 protein: CSANQGVGSPLHF. In DNA, the CDR3 is TGCAGTGCTAATCAGGGCGTAGGTTCACCCCTCCACTTT.